Listed below are T cell receptor beta chains from one sample, sequenced in a study of PD-L1 blockade in urothelial cancer. The assay was immunoSEQ multiplex PCR, and TCRdb's table has in-frame clones only and misses some. The sample gives tens of thousands of clones, approximately 77% of which show up once; around 3.6% is in the top ten. Source: PBMCs, taken around atezolizumab (anti-PD-L1) treatment. Every receptor here comes from a man in his sixties or seventies with urothelial cancer. Each CDR3 is given with its conserved first and last residue. Each record gives: clone size, J gene, V gene, D gene, CDR3 DNA, CDR3 protein. D genes are given only for firm matches. A clone size is listed for some rows: how often the clone was seen (once, few, many), or a class if it is expanded.

size: .
J: TRBJ2-7
V: TRBV7-8
D: TRBD1
DNA: TGTGCCAGCAGCCCCTACAGGACAGGGGGATTCGACGAGCAGTACTTC
CDR3: CASSPYRTGGFDEQYF

size: .
J: TRBJ1-1
V: TRBV5-1
D: .
DNA: TGCGCCAGCAGCTTGGGGGAGACCTACGGGCTGAACACTGAAGCTTTCTTT
CDR3: CASSLGETYGLNTEAFF

size: few
J: TRBJ2-2
V: TRBV4-3
D: TRBD2
DNA: TGCGCCAGCAGCCAAGATGAGCGGGAGCCCGGGGAGCTGTTTTTT
CDR3: CASSQDEREPGELFF

size: .
J: TRBJ2-1
V: TRBV9
D: TRBD1
DNA: TGTGCCAGCAGCGTGGCGGACAGGGGGCACTATAATGAGCAGTTCTTC
CDR3: CASSVADRGHYNEQFF

size: .
J: TRBJ2-5
V: TRBV5-5
D: TRBD1
DNA: TGTGCCAGCAGCGGAGCGGGACAGGGGCCCGAAGAGACCCAGTACTTC
CDR3: CASSGAGQGPEETQYF

size: .
J: TRBJ2-1
V: TRBV30
D: .
DNA: TGTGCCTGGAGATCATACAATGAGCAGTTCTTC
CDR3: CAWRSYNEQFF

size: .
J: TRBJ2-1
V: TRBV7-2
D: .
DNA: TGTGCCAGCAGGGGTGGGAGACACAATGAGCAGTTCTTC
CDR3: CASRGGRHNEQFF

size: .
J: TRBJ1-1
V: TRBV7-9
D: TRBD1
DNA: TGTGCCAGCAGCCCCTCGCGCGGGCAGGGGGCCACTGAAGCTTTCTTT
CDR3: CASSPSRGQGATEAFF

size: .
J: TRBJ2-5
V: TRBV18
D: TRBD2
DNA: TGTGCCAGCTCACCGCGACTAGCGGGAGAAGTTGAGACCCAGTACTTC
CDR3: CASSPRLAGEVETQYF

size: .
J: TRBJ2-1
V: TRBV12-5
D: TRBD2
DNA: TGTGCTAGTGGTCCCTGGACTAGCGGGAGCGATGAGCAGTTCTTC
CDR3: CASGPWTSGSDEQFF

size: .
J: TRBJ1-4
V: TRBV2
D: TRBD1
DNA: TGTGCCAGCAGTCGTCGGGAGGGGGCGGGTGAAAAACTGTTTTTT
CDR3: CASSRREGAGEKLFF

size: once
J: TRBJ2-1
V: TRBV7-8
D: .
DNA: TGTGCCAGCAGCCCTTATGGGAGCGGGACAGGTTACAATGAGCAGTTCTTC
CDR3: CASSPYGSGTGYNEQFF

size: .
J: TRBJ2-1
V: TRBV11-2
D: TRBD2
DNA: TGTGCCAGCAGCAAGAACAGGGGACTAGCAACCTACAATGAGCAGTTCTTC
CDR3: CASSKNRGLATYNEQFF

size: .
J: TRBJ2-5
V: TRBV29-1
D: .
DNA: TGCAGCGTTGTACCAGGGGAAGAGACCCAGTACTTC
CDR3: CSVVPGEETQYF

size: .
J: TRBJ1-2
V: TRBV5-4
D: .
DNA: TGTGCCAGCAGCTTTACCCACGGGAATACGGGCTACACCTTC
CDR3: CASSFTHGNTGYTF

size: .
J: TRBJ2-4
V: TRBV7-2
D: TRBD2
DNA: TGTGCCAGCAGCCCCTCCCGAGCGGGGGGTTTAGCCAAAAACATTCAGTACTTC
CDR3: CASSPSRAGGLAKNIQYF

size: .
J: TRBJ2-5
V: TRBV9
D: .
DNA: TGTGCCAGCAGCGTAGTGGCTCCGGGTCACCAAGAGACCCAGTACTTC
CDR3: CASSVVAPGHQETQYF

size: .
J: TRBJ2-7
V: TRBV5-1
D: TRBD2
DNA: TGCGCCAGCACCTTCGGGGGGGCAGCCTACGAGCAGTACTTC
CDR3: CASTFGGAAYEQYF

size: .
J: TRBJ2-2
V: TRBV7-6
D: .
DNA: TGTGCCAGCAGCTTATCAGGAATGAACACCGGGGAGCTGTTTTTT
CDR3: CASSLSGMNTGELFF

size: few
J: TRBJ1-2
V: TRBV29-1
D: .
DNA: TGCAGCGTTACATCGACAGAAGGGGGCTATGGCTACACCTTC
CDR3: CSVTSTEGGYGYTF

size: once
J: TRBJ2-4
V: TRBV7-8
D: TRBD2
DNA: TGTGCCAGCAGCTCCACCGGGACTAGCGGGATCCACCAGTACTTC
CDR3: CASSSTGTSGIHQYF

size: .
J: TRBJ2-2
V: TRBV5-1
D: .
DNA: TGCGCCAGCAGCTTGGACTACACCGGGGAGCTGTTTTTT
CDR3: CASSLDYTGELFF

size: .
J: TRBJ1-1
V: TRBV11-2
D: .
DNA: TGTGCCAGCAGCCCCCTAGCCTTGCATGAAGCTTTCTTT
CDR3: CASSPLALHEAFF

size: .
J: TRBJ1-2
V: TRBV19
D: .
DNA: TGTGCCAGTAGTCTCCCGGGATTTGGCTACACCTTC
CDR3: CASSLPGFGYTF

size: .
J: TRBJ1-1
V: TRBV9
D: .
DNA: TGTGCCAGCAGCTCCAAACCCAGCGGCACTGAAGCTTTCTTT
CDR3: CASSSKPSGTEAFF

size: .
J: TRBJ2-7
V: TRBV5-5
D: TRBD1
DNA: TGTGCCAGCAGCCCCTACAGGGGGTCATACGAGCAGTACTTC
CDR3: CASSPYRGSYEQYF

size: .
J: TRBJ2-7
V: TRBV15
D: TRBD1
DNA: TGTGCCACCAGCAGAGATCCAACAGGGGGTGGCGAGCAGTACTTC
CDR3: CATSRDPTGGGEQYF

size: .
J: TRBJ1-2
V: TRBV29-1
D: .
DNA: TGCAGCTGTAAGGACTGGGGGGATGATGGCTACACCTTC
CDR3: CSCKDWGDDGYTF

size: .
J: TRBJ2-2
V: TRBV27
D: .
DNA: TGTGCCAGCAGCCGAGACAGTTACACCGGGGAGCTGTTTTTT
CDR3: CASSRDSYTGELFF